This passage covers 29 T cell receptor beta chains from one sample sequenced in a study of early T cells in non-severe SARS-CoV-2 infection. Each CDR3 protein is one row after TCRdb ran MiXCR on the 5' RACE reads. This sample has 60,000 to 75,000 distinct CDR3 sequences, with 10% to 15% found just once. The sequencing input was whole blood. The receptors shown here come from an adult who was a healthcare worker with PCR-confirmed SARS-CoV-2 infection or an uninfected control (not recorded which).

The J gene is TRBJ2-5, the V gene TRBV4-1; no reliable D call. Germline V gene lookup returns CDR1 MGHRA and CDR2 YSYEKL. This CDR3 contains 14 residues. With 0 bases removed from V and 3 bases from J, the gap between germline ends came to 8 bases. This chain's CDR3 is CASSQDAGEETQYF. The CDR3 DNA sequence: TGCGCCAGCAGCCAAGATGCAGGCGAAGAGACCCAGTACTTC.

This clonotype has ten or more counts. This chain links TRBV6-6 with TRBJ2-1; 13 positions agree with TRBD2. Germline lookup yields CDR1 MNHNY and CDR2 SVGAGI (reference sequence). The ends lost 5 bases at V and 0 bases at J; junction bases unmatched: 1. The CDR3 covers 16 residues. CDR3 sequence reads: CASSRTSGSSYNEQFF. In nucleotides, the CDR3 is TGTGCCAGCAGTCGGACTAGCGGGAGCTCCTACAATGAGCAGTTCTTC.

This clonotype occurred a few times. V usage is TRBV6-2 or TRBV6-3 and J usage is TRBJ2-7; no clear D gene. V was clipped by 10 bases and J by 1 base, with 11 bases between them. The V gene's germline CDR1 is MNHEY and CDR2 SVGEGT. The CDR3 consists of 12 residues. CDR3 DNA: TGTGCCATACGACATTCTTCCTACGAGCAGTACTTC. Translating it yields CAIRHSSYEQYF.

This clonotype was recorded once. The V gene is TRBV7-2, the J gene TRBJ2-2; 9 bases fit TRBD2. This CDR3 contains 16 residues. Germline assignment: CDR1 SGHTA and CDR2 FQGNSA. Trimming cost V 5 bases and J 4 bases; bases outside gene matches: 8. CDR3 residues: CASSRTKREVTGELFF. The CDR3 DNA is TGTGCCAGCAGCCGGACTAAGCGGGAGGTCACCGGGGAGCTGTTTTTT.

Many counts were recorded for this clonotype. CDR3 DNA sequence: TGTGCCAGCAGTACAGGGATTTGGGAGACCCAGTACTTC. This codes for CASSTGIWETQYF. The gene calls are TRBV2 and TRBJ2-5; TRBD1 might be the D (6 bases). Germline lookup yields CDR1 SNHLY and CDR2 FYNNEI. The CDR3 is 13 residues long. Trimming stripped 5 bases from V and 5 bases from J, with 12 bases between.

Notes on this clonotype: A much larger clone is a single base away; this may be a read error. In DNA form, the CDR3 reads TGTGCCAGCAGTGACGCCCCAGCCAGTATCGGGGAGCTGTTTTTT. Its translation: CASSDAPASIGELFF. V is TRBV2 and J is TRBJ2-2; D is unclear. This CDR3 has 15 residues. Germline-derived CDR1 and CDR2 are SNHLY and FYNNEI. V was cut by 3 bases and J by 7 bases, with 15 bases left in between.

V usage is TRBV7-2 and J usage is TRBJ2-5; D ambiguous. The CDR3 has 14 amino acids. V was clipped by 5 bases and J by 4 bases, with 14 bases between them. CDR1 is SGHTA and CDR2 is FQGNSA in the germline V gene. The CDR3 protein is CASSPYVKGETQYF. The CDR3 DNA sequence: TGTGCCAGCAGCCCATACGTCAAGGGAGAGACCCAGTACTTC.

The chain is built from TRBV7-2 and TRBJ2-5; a possible D gene is TRBD1 (5 bases). V lost 4 bases to trimming and J lost 7 bases, with 7 bases between them. The germline V gene has CDR1 SGHTA and CDR2 FQGNSA. The CDR3 totals 11 residues. The CDR3 DNA follows: TGTGCCAGCAGCTCTACAGGGACCCAGTACTTC. This codes for CASSSTGTQYF.

This chain joins TRBV7-9 and TRBJ1-4, with a possible D match to TRBD1 (5 bases). This CDR3 is 13 amino acids long. The germline CDR1 and CDR2 sequences are SEHNR and FQNEAQ (reference sequence). Trimming left V 5 bases short and J 7 bases short, with 11 bases between. CDR3: CASSASGAEKLFF. The DNA for the CDR3 is TGTGCCAGCAGCGCCAGCGGGGCTGAAAAACTGTTTTTT.

This clonotype was seen many times. The CDR3, as DNA: TGTGCCACCAGTGATTTTCCAGATACGCAGTATTTT. This translates into CATSDFPDTQYF. This rearrangement joins TRBV24-1 to TRBJ2-3, with D uncertain. Germline V lookup: CDR1 KGHDR, CDR2 SFDVKD. This CDR3 is 12 amino acids long. V gave up 1 base and J gave up 4 bases, with 2 bases separating them.

In its sample, this clonotype was seen many times. This chain joins TRBV6-2 or TRBV6-3 and TRBJ2-7; D call uncertain. This CDR3 region has 12 residues. Per the germline V gene, CDR1 is MNHEY and CDR2 is SVGEGT. The V and J ends lost 6 bases and 0 bases respectively, with 6 bases between them. Here the CDR3 reads CASRQSSYEQYF. The DNA of the CDR3 is TGTGCCAGCAGACAAAGCTCCTACGAGCAGTACTTC.

This clonotype was recorded many times. This chain links TRBV5-4 with TRBJ1-2; D is undetermined. V was trimmed by 1 base and J by 6 bases, leaving 10 bases between them. The CDR3 length is 13 residues. Per germline, CDR1 SGHNT and CDR2 YYREEE (reference sequence). Written as DNA, the CDR3 is TGTGCCAGCAGCTTGAGGCAGCTCGATGGCTACACCTTC. Translating it yields CASSLRQLDGYTF.

This clonotype was found a few times. This rearrangement joins TRBV20-1 to TRBJ2-1, with a weak D call TRBD2 (5 bases). CDR1 DFQATT and CDR2 SNEGSKA come from the germline V gene (reference sequence). Trimming removed 3 bases at V and 3 bases at J, with 6 bases between. The CDR3 loop spans 12 amino acids. This chain's CDR3 is CSASGIYNEQFF. The DNA for the CDR3 is TGCAGTGCTAGCGGGATCTACAATGAGCAGTTCTTC.

The chain uses TRBV5-1 and TRBJ2-4, with 9 bases matching TRBD1. V lost 5 bases to trimming and J lost 9 bases; unmatched junction nucleotides: 6. The CDR3 totals 13 residues. The germline V gene encodes CDR1 SGHRS and CDR2 YFSETQ. The CDR3: CASSPGQGGIQYF. DNA of the CDR3: TGCGCCAGCAGTCCGGGACAGGGAGGCATTCAGTACTTC. The variable domain in full, with the rest retrieved from reference TRBV5-1 and TRBJ2-4, is KAGVTQTPRYLIKTRGQQVTLSCSPISGHRSVSWYQQTPGQGLQFLFEYFSETQRNKGNFPGRFSGRQFSNSRSEMNVSTLELGDSALYLCASSPGQGGIQYFGAGTRLSVL.

This chain uses TRBV6-2 or TRBV6-3 with TRBJ2-2; D unclear. This CDR3 contains 13 residues. Trimming shortened V by 10 bases and J by 5 bases, and 14 bases separated the two germline ends. The germline gives CDR1 MNHEY, CDR2 SVGEGT. Written as DNA, the CDR3 is TGTGCCAACACCCAAAACCCAACCGGGGAGCTGTTTTTT. Amino acid sequence: CANTQNPTGELFF.

This chain connects TRBV13 to TRBJ2-7; 8 bases fit TRBD1. Losses at the gene ends were 5 bases for V and 2 bases for J; bases not matched to a gene: 8. There are 15 residues in the CDR3. The germline V gene encodes CDR1 PRHDT and CDR2 FYEKMQ (reference sequence). In DNA form, the CDR3 reads TGTGCCAGCAGCCCCTCCGGGACAGGCACCTACGAGCAGTACTTC. It specifies CASSPSGTGTYEQYF.

This clonotype was detected ten times or more. This chain connects TRBV7-2 to TRBJ2-2; no clear D gene. Trimming cost V 2 bases and J 1 base, with 2 bases left between them. Looked up from germline, CDR1 is SGHTA and CDR2 is FQGNSA. This CDR3 spans 13 amino acids. In nucleotides, the CDR3 is TGTGCCAGCAGCTTAAAGAACACCGGGGAGCTGTTTTTT. This translates into CASSLKNTGELFF.

This clonotype was recorded at least ten times. The chain links TRBV10-2 to TRBJ2-7; D is perhaps TRBD2 (6 bases). The CDR3 consists of 17 residues. V was cut by 2 bases and J by 0 bases, with 17 bases left in between. Germline V CDR1 and CDR2: WSHSY, SAAADI. CDR3 DNA: TGCGCCAGCAGTGAGGGGGTGTGGCGGGGAAGCTCCTACGAGCAGTACTTC. This codes for CASSEGVWRGSSYEQYF.

The chain joins TRBV6-5 to TRBJ2-5; D remains ambiguous. Trimming left V 6 bases short and J 5 bases short, with 10 bases between. The CDR3 loop spans 12 amino acids. Germline V gene lookup returns CDR1 MNHEY and CDR2 SVGAGI. CDR3 nucleotides: TGTGCCAGCAGCAGCAGTGGGGAGACCCAGTACTTC. Its protein product is CASSSSGETQYF.

This clonotype showed up many times. The rearrangement joins TRBV20-1 to TRBJ2-3; D is perhaps TRBD1 or TRBD2 (5 bases each). This CDR3 has 15 residues. The V end lost 5 bases, the J end lost 4 bases, and 19 bases lay between the germline ends. The germline gives CDR1 DFQATT, CDR2 SNEGSKA (reference sequence). The CDR3 DNA reads as TGCAGTGCTGAGTCCGGGACGGCCTCCCCAGATACGCAGTATTTT. Translated, it gives CSAESGTASPDTQYF.

In this sample, this clonotype turned up many times. The chain is built from TRBV27 and TRBJ2-7; TRBD2 matches at 11 bases. The CDR3 loop spans 15 amino acids. Germline assignment: CDR1 MNHEY and CDR2 SMNVEV (reference sequence). With V trimmed by 2 bases and J by 4 bases, 4 bases remained unmatched. The DNA for the CDR3 is TGTGCCAGCAGTTTAAAACCTAGCGGGAGGTACGAGCAGTACTTC. Protein product: CASSLKPSGRYEQYF.

In this sample, this clonotype turned up many times. The V gene is TRBV10-3, the J gene TRBJ2-1, with 8 bases that match TRBD2. From germline, CDR1 is ENHRY and CDR2 SYGVKD. The CDR3 is made up of 17 amino acids. Unmatched junction bases numbered 8, after V lost 0 bases and J lost 4 bases. The CDR3 region is CAISESARTSLYNEQFF. The CDR3 DNA reads TGTGCCATCAGTGAGTCCGCCAGGACTAGCTTGTACAATGAGCAGTTCTTC.

This clonotype has only a few counts. This sequence joins TRBV20-1 and TRBJ2-1; 11 bases align to TRBD1. The CDR3 consists of 12 residues. CDR1 and CDR2 from the germline V gene are DFQATT and SNEGSKA (reference sequence). After removal of 5 bases from V and 8 bases from J, the junction contained 2 bases not matched to a gene. The CDR3, as DNA: TGCAGTGCTGGACAGGGGGCGGATGAGCAGTTCTTC. This gives the protein CSAGQGADEQFF.

The V call is TRBV7-9, the J call TRBJ1-3, with no clear D. The CDR3 runs to 11 residues. V shed 4 bases and J shed 2 bases, with 0 bases lying between them. The germline V gene encodes CDR1 SEHNR and CDR2 FQNEAQ (reference sequence). The chain's CDR3 is CASSSGNTIYF. CDR3 nucleotide sequence: TGTGCCAGCAGCTCTGGAAACACCATATATTTT. The variable domain in full, with the rest retrieved from reference TRBV7-9 and TRBJ1-3, is DTGVSQNPRHKITKRGQNVTFRCDPISEHNRLYWYRQTLGQGPEFLTYFQNEAQLEKSRLLSDRFSAERPKGSFSTLEIQRTEQGDSAMYLCASSSGNTIYFGEGSWLTVV.

The J gene is TRBJ2-7, the V gene TRBV7-9; no reliable D call. Germline CDR1 and CDR2: SEHNR and FQNEAQ (reference sequence). The CDR3 runs 13 residues. V lost 1 base and J 4 bases, leaving 8 bases between the germline ends. The CDR3 DNA sequence: TGTGCCAGCAGCTTAGATCAAGGATACGAGCAGTACTTC. The encoded protein is CASSLDQGYEQYF.

This chain joins TRBV6-2 or TRBV6-3 and TRBJ1-2; D ambiguous. This CDR3 region has 12 residues. V gave up 4 bases and J gave up 4 bases, with 7 bases separating them. Germline V gene sequence: CDR1 MNHEY, CDR2 SVGEGT. CDR3 in amino acids: CASSSAAYGYTF. CDR3 sequence (DNA): TGTGCCAGCAGTTCGGCGGCCTATGGCTACACCTTC.

The V and J genes are TRBV7-3 and TRBJ2-1, with 7 bases fitting TRBD1. This CDR3 has 13 amino acids. V lost 5 bases and J lost 7; bases outside the gene matches: 5. Germline CDR1 is SGHTA and CDR2 is FQGTGA. CDR3 amino acids: CASSPDRLNEQFF. Here the CDR3 DNA reads TGTGCCAGCAGCCCGGACAGGTTGAATGAGCAGTTCTTC.

The chain has TRBV7-2 and TRBJ2-7; 8 nucleotides line up with TRBD2. The trim removed 5 bases at V and 3 bases at J, leaving 3 bases unmatched. Germline-derived CDR1 and CDR2 are SGHTA and FQGNSA. This CDR3 is 13 amino acids long. This chain's CDR3 is CASSRGGSYEQYF. Here the CDR3 DNA reads TGTGCCAGCAGCCGCGGGGGGAGCTACGAGCAGTACTTC.

This clonotype has a handful of counts. The CDR3 DNA follows: TGTGCCAGCAGTTCGGGACCGCGGGTCACCGGGGAGCTGTTTTTT. Translation gives CASSSGPRVTGELFF. The chain recombines TRBV12-3 or TRBV12-4 with TRBJ2-2; D is tentatively TRBD1 or TRBD2 (5 bases each). V lost 4 bases and J lost 4, with 13 bases in between. This CDR3 has 15 residues.